Below, one TCR beta chain is given with its context. The data belong to a study of shared clonotypes between healthy human individuals. The CDR3 spans 13 residues. Trimming stripped 6 bases from V and 6 bases from J, with 12 bases between. CDR1 is KGHSH, CDR2 LQKENI, per germline. This table comes from immunoSEQ multiplex PCR, and its TCRdb copy is limited to in-frame clones, with some not included. Of about 960,000 clones listed, 60% to 85% are singletons. V and J are TRBV18 and TRBJ2-1; D is unclear. The clonotype originates from a man aged 18-30 years in good health. The sequenced material came from memory CD4+ T cells sorted from blood. Noted subset: CD45RA-negative fraction. The CDR3 spells CASSRDSLNEQFF. CDR3 nucleotides: TGTGCCAGCTCCCGAGACTCCCTCAATGAGCAGTTCTTC.